This paragraph reports one T cell receptor beta chain. Clones were read by immunoSEQ multiplex PCR, and TCRdb kept only the in-frame ones, dropping some. Found here are some 300,000 clones, over 75% of them singletons; the top ten hold 1%. This specimen comes from a study of blood T cell repertoires in COVID-19. Study context: Specimens from acute and convalescent COVID-19 originated in the United States, Italy and Spain. The cDNA or gDNA used as material had been derived from T cells, B-cell-depleted T cells, or PBMCs.

Participants spanned ages about 18 to 90 years and resided in around 25 US areas. Categorization into cohorts depended on clinical history that participants reported. Sample: PBMCs or T cells enriched from blood (not recorded which). This TCR was sampled from a woman aged 25 to 39 who had recovered from COVID-19.

This CDR3 reads CASTPDRGGYTF. The CDR3 DNA sequence: TGTGCCAGCACCCCGGACAGGGGTGGCTACACCTTC. The chain carries TRBV7-2 and TRBJ1-2; TRBD1 aligns across 9 bases. V shed 7 bases and J 7 bases; nucleotides not matched to a gene: 4. The CDR3 length is 12 residues. From germline, CDR1 is SGHTA and CDR2 FQGNSA.